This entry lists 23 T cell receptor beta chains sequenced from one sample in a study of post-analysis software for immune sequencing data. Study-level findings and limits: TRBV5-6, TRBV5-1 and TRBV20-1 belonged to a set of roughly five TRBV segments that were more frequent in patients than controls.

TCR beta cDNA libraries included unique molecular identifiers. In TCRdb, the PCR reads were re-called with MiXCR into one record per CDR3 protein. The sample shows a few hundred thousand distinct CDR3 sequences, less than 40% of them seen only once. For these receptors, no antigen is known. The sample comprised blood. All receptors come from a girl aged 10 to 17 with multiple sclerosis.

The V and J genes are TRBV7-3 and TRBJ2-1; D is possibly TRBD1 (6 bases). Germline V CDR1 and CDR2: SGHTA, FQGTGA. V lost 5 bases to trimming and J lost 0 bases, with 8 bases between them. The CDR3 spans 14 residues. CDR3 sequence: CASSADSSYNEQFF. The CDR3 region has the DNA TGTGCCAGCAGCGCGGACAGCTCCTACAATGAGCAGTTCTTC.

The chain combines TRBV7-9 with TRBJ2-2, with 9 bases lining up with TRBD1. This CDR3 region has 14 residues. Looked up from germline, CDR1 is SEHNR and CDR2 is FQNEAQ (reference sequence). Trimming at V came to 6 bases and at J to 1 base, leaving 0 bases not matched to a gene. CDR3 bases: TGTGCCAGCAGGGACAGGGGGAACACCGGGGAGCTGTTTTTT. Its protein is CASRDRGNTGELFF.

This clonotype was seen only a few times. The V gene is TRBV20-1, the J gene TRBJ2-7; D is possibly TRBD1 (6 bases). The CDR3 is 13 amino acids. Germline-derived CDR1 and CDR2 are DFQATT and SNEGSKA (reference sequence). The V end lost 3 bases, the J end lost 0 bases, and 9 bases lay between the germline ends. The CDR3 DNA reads TGCAGTGCTAGGAGGGGGAGCTCCTACGAGCAGTACTTC. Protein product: CSARRGSSYEQYF.

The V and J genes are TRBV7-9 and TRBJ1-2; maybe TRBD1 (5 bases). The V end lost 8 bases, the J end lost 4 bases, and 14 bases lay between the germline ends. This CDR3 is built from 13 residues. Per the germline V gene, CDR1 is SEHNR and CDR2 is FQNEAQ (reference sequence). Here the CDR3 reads CASLPQGIYGYTF. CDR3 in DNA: TGTGCCAGCCTGCCCCAGGGTATCTATGGCTACACCTTC.

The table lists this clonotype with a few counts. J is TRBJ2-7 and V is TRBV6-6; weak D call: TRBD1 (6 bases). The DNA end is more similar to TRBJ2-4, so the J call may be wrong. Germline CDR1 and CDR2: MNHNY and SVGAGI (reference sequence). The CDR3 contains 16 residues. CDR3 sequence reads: CASSYGGQSKKNIQYF. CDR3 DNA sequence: TGTGCCAGCAGTTACGGGGGACAAAGTAAGAAAAACATTCAGTACTTC.

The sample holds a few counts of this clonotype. The CDR3 sequence is CSVEDRTGSSNNEQFF. In DNA, the CDR3 is TGCAGCGTTGAAGATCGGACAGGGAGTAGTAACAATGAGCAGTTCTTC. The rearrangement links TRBV29-1 to TRBJ2-1; 8 bases align to TRBD1. CDR1 SQVTM and CDR2 ANQGSEA come from the germline V gene. With V trimmed by 0 bases and J by 5 bases, 9 bases remained unmatched. There are 16 residues in the CDR3.

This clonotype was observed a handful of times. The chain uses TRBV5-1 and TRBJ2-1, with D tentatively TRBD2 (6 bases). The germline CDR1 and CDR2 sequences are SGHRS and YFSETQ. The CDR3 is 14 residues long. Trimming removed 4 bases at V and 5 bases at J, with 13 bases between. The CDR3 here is CASSLGWGDNEQFF. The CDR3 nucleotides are TGCGCCAGCAGCCTGGGGTGGGGGGACAATGAGCAGTTCTTC.

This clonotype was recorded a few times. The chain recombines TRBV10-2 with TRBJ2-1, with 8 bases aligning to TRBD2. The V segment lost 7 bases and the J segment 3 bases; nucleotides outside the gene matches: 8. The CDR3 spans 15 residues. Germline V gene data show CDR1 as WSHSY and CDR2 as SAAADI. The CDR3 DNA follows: TGCGCCAGCATCGGGGAGCGGGGGCTCTACAATGAGCAGTTCTTC. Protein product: CASIGERGLYNEQFF.

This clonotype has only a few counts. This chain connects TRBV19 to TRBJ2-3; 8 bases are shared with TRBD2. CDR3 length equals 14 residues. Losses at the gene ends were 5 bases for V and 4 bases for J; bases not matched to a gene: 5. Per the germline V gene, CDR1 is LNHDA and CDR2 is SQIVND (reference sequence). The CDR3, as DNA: TGTGCCAGTAGTGAACTAGCGGTTGCAGATACGCAGTATTTT. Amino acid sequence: CASSELAVADTQYF.

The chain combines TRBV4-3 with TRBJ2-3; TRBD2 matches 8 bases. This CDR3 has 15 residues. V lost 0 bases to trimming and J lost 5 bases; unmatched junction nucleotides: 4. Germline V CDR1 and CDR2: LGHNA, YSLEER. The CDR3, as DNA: TGCGCCAGCAGCCAAGAGGGACTAGTTGGAGATACGCAGTATTTT. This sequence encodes CASSQEGLVGDTQYF.

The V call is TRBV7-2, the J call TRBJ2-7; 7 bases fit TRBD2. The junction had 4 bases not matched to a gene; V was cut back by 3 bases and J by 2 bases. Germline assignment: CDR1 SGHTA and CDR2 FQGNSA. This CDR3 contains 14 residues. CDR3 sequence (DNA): TGTGCCAGCAGCTTTCCTGCGGGGGCCTACGAGCAGTACTTC. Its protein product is CASSFPAGAYEQYF. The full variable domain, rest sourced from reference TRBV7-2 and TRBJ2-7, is GAGVSQSPSNKVTEKGKDVELRCDPISGHTALYWYRQSLGQGLEFLIYFQGNSAPDKSGLPSDRFSAERTGGSVSTLTIQRTQQEDSAVYLCASSFPAGAYEQYFGPGTRLTVT.

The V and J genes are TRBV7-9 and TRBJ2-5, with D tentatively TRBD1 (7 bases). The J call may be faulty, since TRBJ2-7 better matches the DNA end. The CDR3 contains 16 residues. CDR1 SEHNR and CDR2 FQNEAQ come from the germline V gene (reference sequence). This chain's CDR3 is CASSLFGGTDTYEQYF. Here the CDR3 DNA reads TGTGCCAGCAGCTTGTTTGGGGGGACAGATACCTACGAGCAGTACTTC.

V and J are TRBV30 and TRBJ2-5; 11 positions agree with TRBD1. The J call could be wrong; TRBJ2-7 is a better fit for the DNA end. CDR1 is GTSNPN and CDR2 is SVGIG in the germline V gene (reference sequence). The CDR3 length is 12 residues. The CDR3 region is CAWGTGGPEQYF. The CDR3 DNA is TGTGCCTGGGGGACAGGGGGACCCGAGCAGTACTTC.

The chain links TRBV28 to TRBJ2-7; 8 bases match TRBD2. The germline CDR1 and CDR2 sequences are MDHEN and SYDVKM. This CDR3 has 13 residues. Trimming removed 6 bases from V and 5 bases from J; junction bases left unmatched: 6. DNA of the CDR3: TGTGCCAGCAGCCCCGGGAGGGGTAACGAGCAGTACTTC. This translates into CASSPGRGNEQYF.

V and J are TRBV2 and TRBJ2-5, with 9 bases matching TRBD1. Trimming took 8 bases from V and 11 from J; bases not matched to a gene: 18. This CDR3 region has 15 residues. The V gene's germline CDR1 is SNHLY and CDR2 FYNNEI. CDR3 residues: CASADSGTGLGEQYF. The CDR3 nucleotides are TGTGCCAGCGCGGACAGCGGGACAGGGCTCGGGGAGCAGTACTTC.

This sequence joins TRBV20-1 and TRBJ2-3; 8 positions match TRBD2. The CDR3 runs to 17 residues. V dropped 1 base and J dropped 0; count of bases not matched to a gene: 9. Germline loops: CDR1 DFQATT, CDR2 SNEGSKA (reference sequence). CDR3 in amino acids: CSARATGGFRSTDTQYF. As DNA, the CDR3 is TGCAGTGCTAGAGCCACGGGGGGGTTCCGGAGCACAGATACGCAGTATTTT.

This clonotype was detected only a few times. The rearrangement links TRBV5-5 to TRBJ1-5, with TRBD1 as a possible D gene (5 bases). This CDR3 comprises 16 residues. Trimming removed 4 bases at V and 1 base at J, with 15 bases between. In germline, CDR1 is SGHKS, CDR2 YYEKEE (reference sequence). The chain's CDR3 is CASSLLGRASNQPQHF. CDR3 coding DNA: TGTGCCAGCAGCCTGTTGGGCAGGGCGAGCAATCAGCCCCAGCATTTT.

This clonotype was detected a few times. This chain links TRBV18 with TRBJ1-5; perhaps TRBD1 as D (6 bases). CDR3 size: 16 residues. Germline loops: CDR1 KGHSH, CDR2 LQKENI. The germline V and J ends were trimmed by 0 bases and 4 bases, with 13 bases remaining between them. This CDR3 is CASSPPGTRGNQPQHF. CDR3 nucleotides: TGTGCCAGCTCACCACCCGGGACCAGGGGAAATCAGCCCCAGCATTTT.

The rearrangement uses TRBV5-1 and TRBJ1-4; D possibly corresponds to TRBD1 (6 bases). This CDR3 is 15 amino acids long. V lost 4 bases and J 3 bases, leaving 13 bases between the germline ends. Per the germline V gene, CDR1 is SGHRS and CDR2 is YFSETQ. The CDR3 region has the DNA TGCGCCAGCAGCGGACGGGGGGCAGCTAATGAAAAACTGTTTTTT. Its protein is CASSGRGAANEKLFF.

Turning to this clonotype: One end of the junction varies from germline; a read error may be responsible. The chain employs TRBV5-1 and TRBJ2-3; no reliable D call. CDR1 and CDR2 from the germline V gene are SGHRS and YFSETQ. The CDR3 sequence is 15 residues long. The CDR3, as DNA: TGCGCTAGCACCCCGTCTGGGTATTCCACAGATACGCAGTATTTT. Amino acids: CASTPSGYSTDTQYF.

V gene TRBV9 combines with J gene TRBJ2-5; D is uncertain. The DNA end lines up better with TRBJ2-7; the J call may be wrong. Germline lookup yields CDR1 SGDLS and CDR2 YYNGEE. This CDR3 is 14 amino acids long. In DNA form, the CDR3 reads TGTGCCAGCAGCGTAGGAGTAGGTTCCTACGAGCAGTACTTC. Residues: CASSVGVGSYEQYF.

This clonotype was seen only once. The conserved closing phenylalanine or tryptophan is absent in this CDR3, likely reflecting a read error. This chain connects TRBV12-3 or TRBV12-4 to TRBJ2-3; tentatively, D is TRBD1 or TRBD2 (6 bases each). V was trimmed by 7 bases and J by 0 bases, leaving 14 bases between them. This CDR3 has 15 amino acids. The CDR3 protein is CASKWRGSSTDTQYS. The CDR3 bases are TGTGCCAGCAAATGGAGGGGGAGCAGCACAGATACGCAGTATTCT.

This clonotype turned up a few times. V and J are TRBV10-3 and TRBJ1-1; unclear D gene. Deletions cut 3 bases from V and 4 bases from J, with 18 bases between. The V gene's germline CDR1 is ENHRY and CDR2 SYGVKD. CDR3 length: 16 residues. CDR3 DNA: TGTGCCATCAGTGAATTGGTGGGAAGGCGGGGCACTGAAGCTTTCTTT. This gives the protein CAISELVGRRGTEAFF.